This TCR beta chain is drawn from a study of regulatory T cells in long-lasting Graves disease. The authors built TCR beta libraries using iRepertoire HTBI primers and Arm-PCR of CDR3 regions. TCRdb reanalysed the multiplex PCR reads using MiXCR and keeps one entry per CDR3 protein. The data show about 500,000 distinct CDR3 sequences, with approximately 12% seen just once and roughly 8.2% held by the top ten. As for this clonotype: A much larger clone differs from this one at a single base, so this may be a read error. Because it lacks the conserved phenylalanine or tryptophan at the end, this CDR3 is likely a read error.

The length of the CDR3 is 13 residues. V dropped 3 bases and J dropped 3 bases, with 11 bases sitting between them. Per germline, CDR1 DFQATT and CDR2 SNEGSKA (reference sequence). Time point denoted: newly diagnosed GD, antithyroid drugs for less than 3 months. The TCR library was prepared using RNA isolated from PBMCs. Patients were from an endocrinology department in Xi'an, China. As collected, the peripheral blood samples measured 7 to 9.5 milliliters each and went into EDTA tubes. This same sample was also part of a study on T cells in Graves' hyperthyroidism and ophthalmopathy. Per that paper: Used for diagnoses were clinical symptoms, serum thyroxine and TRAb, thyroid ultrasound and orbital computed tomography.

This material consisted of peripheral blood mononuclear cells (PBMCs), taken at new diagnosis, from a patient treated with antithyroid drugs. The receptor comes from a woman in her twenties or thirties with Graves disease. The chain employs TRBV20-1 and TRBJ1-1; D is undetermined. The CDR3 reads CSASSTADTEAFS. As DNA, the CDR3 is TGCAGTGCTAGTTCGACGGCCGACACTGAAGCTTTCTCT.